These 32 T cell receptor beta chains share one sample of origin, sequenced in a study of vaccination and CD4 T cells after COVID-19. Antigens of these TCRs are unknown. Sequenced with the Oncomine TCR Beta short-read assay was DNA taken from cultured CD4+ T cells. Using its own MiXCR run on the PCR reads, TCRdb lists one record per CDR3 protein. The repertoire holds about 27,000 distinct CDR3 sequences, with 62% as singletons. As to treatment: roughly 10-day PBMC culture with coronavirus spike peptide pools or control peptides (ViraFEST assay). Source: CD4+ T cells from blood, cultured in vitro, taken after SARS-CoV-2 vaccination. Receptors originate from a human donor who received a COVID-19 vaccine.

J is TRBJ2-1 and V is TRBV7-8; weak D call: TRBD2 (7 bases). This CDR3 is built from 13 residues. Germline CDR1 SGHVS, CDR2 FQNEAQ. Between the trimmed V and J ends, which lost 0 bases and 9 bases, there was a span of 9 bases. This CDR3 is CASSLARGGEQFF. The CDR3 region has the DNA TGTGCCAGCAGCTTAGCGAGGGGGGGTGAGCAGTTCTTC.

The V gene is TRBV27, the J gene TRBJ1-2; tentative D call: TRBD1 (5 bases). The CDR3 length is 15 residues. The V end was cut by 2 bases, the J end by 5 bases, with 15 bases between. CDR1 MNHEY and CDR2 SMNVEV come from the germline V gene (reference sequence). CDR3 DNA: TGTGCCAGCAGTTTAGGGGGTCGGGAAAGATATGGCTACACCTTC. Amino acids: CASSLGGRERYGYTF.

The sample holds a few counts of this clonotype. The CDR3: CATSDVYGYTF. CDR3 in DNA: TGTGCCACCAGTGACGTCTATGGCTACACCTTC. J is TRBJ1-2 and V is TRBV24-1, with D unresolved. The germline V gene encodes CDR1 KGHDR and CDR2 SFDVKD. This CDR3 comprises 11 residues. Trimming left V 4 bases short and J 4 bases short, with 3 bases between.

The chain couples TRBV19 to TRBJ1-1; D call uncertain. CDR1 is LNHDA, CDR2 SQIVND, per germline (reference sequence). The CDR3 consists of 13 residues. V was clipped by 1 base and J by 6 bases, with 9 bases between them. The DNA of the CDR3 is TGTGCCAGTAGTATAGGGCGACACGCTGAAGCTTTCTTT. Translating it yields CASSIGRHAEAFF.

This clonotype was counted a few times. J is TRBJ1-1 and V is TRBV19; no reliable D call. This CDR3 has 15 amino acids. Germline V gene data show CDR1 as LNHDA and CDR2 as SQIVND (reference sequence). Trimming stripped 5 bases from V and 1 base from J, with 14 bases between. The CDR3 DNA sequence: TGTGCCAGTAGTTGGGCAGCACCCGGGAACACTGAAGCTTTCTTT. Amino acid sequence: CASSWAAPGNTEAFF. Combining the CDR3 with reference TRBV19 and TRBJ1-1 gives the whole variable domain DGGITQSPKYLFRKEGQNVTLSCEQNLNHDAMYWYRQDPGQGLRLIYYSQIVNDFQKGDIAEGYSVSREKKESFPLTVTSAQKNPTAFYLCASSWAAPGNTEAFFGQGTRLTVV.

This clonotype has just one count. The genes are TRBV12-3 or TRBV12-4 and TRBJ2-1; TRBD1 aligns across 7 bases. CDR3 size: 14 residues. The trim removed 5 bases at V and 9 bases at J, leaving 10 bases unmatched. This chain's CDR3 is CASSPITGEAEQFF. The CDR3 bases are TGTGCCAGCAGTCCTATTACAGGGGAAGCTGAGCAGTTCTTC.

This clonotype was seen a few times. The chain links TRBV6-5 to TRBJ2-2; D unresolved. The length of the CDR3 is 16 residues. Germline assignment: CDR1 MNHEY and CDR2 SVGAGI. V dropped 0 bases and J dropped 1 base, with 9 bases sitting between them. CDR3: CASSYSRVGNTGELFF. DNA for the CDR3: TGTGCCAGCAGTTACTCTCGGGTAGGGAACACCGGGGAGCTGTTTTTT.

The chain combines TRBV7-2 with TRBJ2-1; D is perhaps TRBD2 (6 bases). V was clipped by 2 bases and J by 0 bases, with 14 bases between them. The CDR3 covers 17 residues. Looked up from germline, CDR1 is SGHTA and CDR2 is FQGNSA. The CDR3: CASSLRGVKSSYNEQFF. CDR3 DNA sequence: TGTGCCAGCAGCTTACGCGGGGTGAAGAGCTCCTACAATGAGCAGTTCTTC. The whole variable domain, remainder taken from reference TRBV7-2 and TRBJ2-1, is GAGVSQSPSNKVTEKGKDVELRCDPISGHTALYWYRQSLGQGLEFLIYFQGNSAPDKSGLPSDRFSAERTGGSVSTLTIQRTQQEDSAVYLCASSLRGVKSSYNEQFFGPGTRLTVL.

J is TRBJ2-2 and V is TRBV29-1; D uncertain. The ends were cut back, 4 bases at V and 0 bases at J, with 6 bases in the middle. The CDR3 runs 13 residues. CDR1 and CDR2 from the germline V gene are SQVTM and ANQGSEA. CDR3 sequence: CSVAPTNTGELFF. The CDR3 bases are TGCAGCGTTGCACCCACGAACACCGGGGAGCTGTTTTTT.

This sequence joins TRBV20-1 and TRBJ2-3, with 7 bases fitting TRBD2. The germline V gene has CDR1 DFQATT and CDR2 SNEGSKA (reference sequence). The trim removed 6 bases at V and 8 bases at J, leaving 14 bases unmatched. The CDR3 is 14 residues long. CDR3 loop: CSAYLLAGESTQYF. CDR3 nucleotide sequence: TGCAGTGCCTACCTACTTGCGGGGGAGAGTACGCAGTATTTT.

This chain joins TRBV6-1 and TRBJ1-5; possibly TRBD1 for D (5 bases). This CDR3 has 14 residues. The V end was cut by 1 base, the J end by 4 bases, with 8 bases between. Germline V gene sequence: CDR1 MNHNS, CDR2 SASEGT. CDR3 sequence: CASSEGQYNQPQHF. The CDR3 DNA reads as TGTGCCAGCAGTGAAGGACAGTATAATCAGCCCCAGCATTTT.

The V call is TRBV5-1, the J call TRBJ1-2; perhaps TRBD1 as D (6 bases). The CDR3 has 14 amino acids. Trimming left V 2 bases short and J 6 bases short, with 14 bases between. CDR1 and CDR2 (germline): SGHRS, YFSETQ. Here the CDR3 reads CASSLDTGHDGYTF. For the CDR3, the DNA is TGCGCCAGCAGCTTAGATACAGGGCATGATGGCTACACCTTC.

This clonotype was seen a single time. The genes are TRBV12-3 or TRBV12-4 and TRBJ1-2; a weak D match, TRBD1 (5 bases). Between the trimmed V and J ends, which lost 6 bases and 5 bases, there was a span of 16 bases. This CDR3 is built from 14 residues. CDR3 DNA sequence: TGTGCCAGCAGCCGATTCGGGACGGCGTATGGCTACACCTTC. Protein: CASSRFGTAYGYTF.

The CDR3 is CASSLSGGESNQPQHF. The DNA for the CDR3 is TGTGCCAGCAGTTTATCGGGAGGGGAGAGCAATCAGCCCCAGCATTTT. The chain recombines TRBV27 with TRBJ1-5, with D tentatively TRBD1 (5 bases). From germline, CDR1 is MNHEY and CDR2 SMNVEV (reference sequence). Trimming pared 0 bases from V and 1 base from J, leaving 10 bases between. The CDR3 loop spans 16 amino acids.

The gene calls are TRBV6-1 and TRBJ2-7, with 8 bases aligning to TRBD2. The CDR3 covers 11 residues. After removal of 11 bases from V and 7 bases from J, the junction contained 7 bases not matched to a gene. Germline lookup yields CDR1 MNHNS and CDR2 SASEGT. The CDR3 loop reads CAPGGRREQYF. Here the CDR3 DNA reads TGTGCCCCGGGAGGGCGCAGGGAGCAGTACTTC.

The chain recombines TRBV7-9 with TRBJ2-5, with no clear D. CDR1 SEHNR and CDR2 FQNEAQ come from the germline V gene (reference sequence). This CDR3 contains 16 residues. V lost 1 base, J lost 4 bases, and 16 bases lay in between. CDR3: CASSLGLITARETQYF. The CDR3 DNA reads TGTGCCAGCAGCTTAGGACTCATCACGGCGCGAGAGACCCAGTACTTC.

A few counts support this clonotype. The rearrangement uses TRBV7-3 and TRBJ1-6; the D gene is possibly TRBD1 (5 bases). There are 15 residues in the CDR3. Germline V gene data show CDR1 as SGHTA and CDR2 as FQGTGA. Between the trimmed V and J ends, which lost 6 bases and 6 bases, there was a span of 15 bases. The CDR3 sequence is CASSPSSGLNSPLHF. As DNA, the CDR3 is TGTGCCAGCAGTCCCAGTTCAGGGCTTAATTCACCCCTCCACTTT.

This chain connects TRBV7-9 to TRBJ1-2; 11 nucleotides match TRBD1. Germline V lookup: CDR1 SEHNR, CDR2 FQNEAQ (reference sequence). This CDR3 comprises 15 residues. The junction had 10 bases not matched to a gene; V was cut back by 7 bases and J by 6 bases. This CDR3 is CASTPGTGGEDGYTF. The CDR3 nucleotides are TGTGCCAGCACCCCTGGGACAGGGGGAGAGGATGGCTACACCTTC.

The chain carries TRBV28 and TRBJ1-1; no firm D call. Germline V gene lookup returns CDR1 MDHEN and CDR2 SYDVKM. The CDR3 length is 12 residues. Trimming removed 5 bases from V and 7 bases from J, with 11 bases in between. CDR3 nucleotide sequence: TGTGCCAGCAGTGCTTACCCAGGTGAAGCTTTCTTT. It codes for CASSAYPGEAFF. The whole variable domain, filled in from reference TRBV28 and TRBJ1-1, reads DVKVTQSSRYLVKRTGEKVFLECVQDMDHENMFWYRQDPGLGLRLIYFSYDVKMKEKGDIPEGYSVSREKKERFSLILESASTNQTSMYLCASSAYPGEAFFGQGTRLTVV.

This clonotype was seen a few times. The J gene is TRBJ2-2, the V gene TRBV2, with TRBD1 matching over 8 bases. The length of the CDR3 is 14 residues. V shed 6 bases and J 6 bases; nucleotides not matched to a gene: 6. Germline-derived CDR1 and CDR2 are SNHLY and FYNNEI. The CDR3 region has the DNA TGTGCCAGCAGCGTGACAGGGGCGGCCGGGGAGCTGTTTTTT. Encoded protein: CASSVTGAAGELFF.

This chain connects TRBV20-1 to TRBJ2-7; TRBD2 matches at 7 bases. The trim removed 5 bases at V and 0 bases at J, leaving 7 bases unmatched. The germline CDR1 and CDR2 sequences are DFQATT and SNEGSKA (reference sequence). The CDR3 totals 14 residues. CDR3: CSAPLADFSYEQYF. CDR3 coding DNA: TGCAGTGCTCCCCTAGCGGACTTCTCCTACGAGCAGTACTTC.

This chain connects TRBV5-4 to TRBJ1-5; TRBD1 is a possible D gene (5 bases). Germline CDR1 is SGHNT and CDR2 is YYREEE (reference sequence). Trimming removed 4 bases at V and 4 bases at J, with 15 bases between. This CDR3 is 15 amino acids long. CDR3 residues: CASSRGLGGNQPQHF. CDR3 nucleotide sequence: TGTGCCAGCAGCCGGGGACTGGGGGGTAATCAGCCCCAGCATTTT. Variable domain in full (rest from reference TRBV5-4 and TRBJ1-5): ETGVTQSPTHLIKTRGQQVTLRCSSQSGHNTVSWYQQALGQGPQFIFQYYREEENGRGNFPPRFSGLQFPNYSSELNVNALELDDSALYLCASSRGLGGNQPQHFGDGTRLSIL.

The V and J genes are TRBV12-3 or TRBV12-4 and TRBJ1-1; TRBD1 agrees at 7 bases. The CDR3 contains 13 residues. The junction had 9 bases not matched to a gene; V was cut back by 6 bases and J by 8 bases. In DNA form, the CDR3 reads TGTGCCAGCAGCGGGACAGCCGGAGGAGAAGCTTTCTTT. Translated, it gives CASSGTAGGEAFF.

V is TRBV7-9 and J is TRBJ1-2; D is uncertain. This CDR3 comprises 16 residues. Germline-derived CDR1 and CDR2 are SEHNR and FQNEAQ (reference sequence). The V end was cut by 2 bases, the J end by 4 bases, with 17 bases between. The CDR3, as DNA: TGTGCCAGCAGCTTAAACGCCAGGCCGGGAGGCTATGGCTACACCTTC. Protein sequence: CASSLNARPGGYGYTF.

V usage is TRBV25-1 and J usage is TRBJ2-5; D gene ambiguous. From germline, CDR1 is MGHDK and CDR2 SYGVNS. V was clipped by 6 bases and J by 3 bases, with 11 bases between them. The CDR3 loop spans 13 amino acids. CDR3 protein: CASSNPGEETQYF. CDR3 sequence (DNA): TGTGCCAGCAGCAACCCCGGAGAAGAGACCCAGTACTTC.

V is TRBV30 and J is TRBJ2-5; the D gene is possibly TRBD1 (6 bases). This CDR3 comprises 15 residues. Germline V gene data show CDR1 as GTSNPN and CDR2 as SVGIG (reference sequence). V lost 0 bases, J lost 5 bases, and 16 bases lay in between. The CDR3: CAWSVGLGGSETQYF. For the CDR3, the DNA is TGTGCCTGGAGTGTAGGTTTAGGGGGTTCCGAGACCCAGTACTTC. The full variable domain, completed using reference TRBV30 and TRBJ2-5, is SQTIHQWPATLVQPVGSPLSLECTVEGTSNPNLYWYRQAAGRGLQLLFYSVGIGQISSEVPQNLSASRPQDRQFILSSKKLLLSDSGFYLCAWSVGLGGSETQYFGPGTRLLVL.

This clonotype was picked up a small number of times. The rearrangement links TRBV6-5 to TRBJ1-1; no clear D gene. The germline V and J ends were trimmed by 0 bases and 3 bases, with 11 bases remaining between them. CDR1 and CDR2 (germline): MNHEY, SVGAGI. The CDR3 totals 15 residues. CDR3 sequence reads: CASSYSTGLHTEAFF. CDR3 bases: TGTGCCAGCAGTTACTCGACCGGGTTGCACACTGAAGCTTTCTTT.

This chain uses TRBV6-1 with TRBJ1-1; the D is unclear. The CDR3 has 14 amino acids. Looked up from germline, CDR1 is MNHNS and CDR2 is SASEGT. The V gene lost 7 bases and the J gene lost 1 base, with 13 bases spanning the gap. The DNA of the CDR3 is TGTGCCAGCATTTTATCGTCAGGGAACACTGAAGCTTTCTTT. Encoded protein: CASILSSGNTEAFF.

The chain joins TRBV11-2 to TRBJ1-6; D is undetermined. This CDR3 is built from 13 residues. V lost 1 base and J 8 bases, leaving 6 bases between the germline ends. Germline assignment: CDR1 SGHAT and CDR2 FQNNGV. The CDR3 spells CASSLATYSPLHF. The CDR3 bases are TGTGCCAGCAGCTTAGCCACGTATTCACCCCTCCACTTT. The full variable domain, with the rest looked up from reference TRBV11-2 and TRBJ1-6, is EAGVAQSPRYKIIEKRQSVAFWCNPISGHATLYWYQQILGQGPKLLIQFQNNGVVDDSQLPKDRFSAERLKGVDSTLKIQPAKLEDSAVYLCASSLATYSPLHFGNGTRLTVT.

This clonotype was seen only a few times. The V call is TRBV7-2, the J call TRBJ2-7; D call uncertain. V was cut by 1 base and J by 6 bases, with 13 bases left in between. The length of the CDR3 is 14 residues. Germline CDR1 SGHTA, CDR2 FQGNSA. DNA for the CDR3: TGTGCCAGCAGCTTAGGTCCAGGTAACCGCGAGCAGTACTTC. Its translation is CASSLGPGNREQYF.

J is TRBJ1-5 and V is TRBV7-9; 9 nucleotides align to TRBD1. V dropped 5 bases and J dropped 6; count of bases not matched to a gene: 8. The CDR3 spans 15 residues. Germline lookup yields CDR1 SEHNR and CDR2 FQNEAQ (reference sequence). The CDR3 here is CASSPRTGGGQPQHF. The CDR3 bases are TGTGCCAGCAGCCCCCGCACAGGGGGCGGTCAGCCCCAGCATTTT.

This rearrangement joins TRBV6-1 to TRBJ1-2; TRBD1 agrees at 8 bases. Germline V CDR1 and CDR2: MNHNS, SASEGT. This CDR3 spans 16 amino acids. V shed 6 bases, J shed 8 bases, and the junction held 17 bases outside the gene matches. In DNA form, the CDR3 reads TGTGCCAGCAGCCGCCGCACAGACAGGGGAGCAGGGGGCTACACCTTC. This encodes CASSRRTDRGAGGYTF.